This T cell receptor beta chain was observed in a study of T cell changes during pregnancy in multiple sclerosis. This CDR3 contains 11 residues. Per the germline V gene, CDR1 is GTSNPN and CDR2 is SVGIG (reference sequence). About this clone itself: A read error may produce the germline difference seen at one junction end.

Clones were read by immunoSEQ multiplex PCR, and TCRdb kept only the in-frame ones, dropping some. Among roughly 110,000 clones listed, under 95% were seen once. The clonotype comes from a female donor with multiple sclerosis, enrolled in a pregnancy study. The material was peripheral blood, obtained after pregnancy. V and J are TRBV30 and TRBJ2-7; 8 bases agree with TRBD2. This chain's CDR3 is CAWTGGGRLNF. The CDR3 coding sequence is TGTGCCTGGACTGGCGGGGGGCGGTTGAACTTC.